This T cell receptor beta chain was retrieved from a study of blood T cells in healthy people across ages. Donors ranged from roughly 6 to 90 years old and were healthy Caucasians in Russia. Per sample, no less than 5 micrograms of total RNA were extracted. This CDR3 has 16 amino acids. Deletions cut 0 bases from V and 4 bases from J, with 18 bases between. Germline-derived CDR1 and CDR2 are DFQATT and SNEGSKA (reference sequence). This clonotype showed up just a few times. Antigen: not known. Study outcomes and limitations: Roughly linear declines in TCR beta diversity per million T cells occurred with age.

Primed by a sample-barcoded 5' primer and a J-beta primer mix, a second PCR proceeded for about 6 to 11 cycles. The authors tagged each cDNA molecule using a template-switch adaptor with 12 random nucleotides. TCRdb reprocessed the 5' RACE reads with MiXCR, giving one entry per CDR3 protein. Altogether approximately 810,000 distinct CDR3 sequences are present, about 28% being singletons, with the ten largest covering 17%. The sequenced sample consisted of blood. The sequence derives from a woman older than 75 in good health. The chain joins TRBV20-1 to TRBJ2-5; D might be TRBD1 (6 bases). The CDR3 region has the DNA TGCAGTGCTAGAGATCGGGTCGCAGGGGATGCAGAGACCCAGTACTTC. Encoded protein: CSARDRVAGDAETQYF.